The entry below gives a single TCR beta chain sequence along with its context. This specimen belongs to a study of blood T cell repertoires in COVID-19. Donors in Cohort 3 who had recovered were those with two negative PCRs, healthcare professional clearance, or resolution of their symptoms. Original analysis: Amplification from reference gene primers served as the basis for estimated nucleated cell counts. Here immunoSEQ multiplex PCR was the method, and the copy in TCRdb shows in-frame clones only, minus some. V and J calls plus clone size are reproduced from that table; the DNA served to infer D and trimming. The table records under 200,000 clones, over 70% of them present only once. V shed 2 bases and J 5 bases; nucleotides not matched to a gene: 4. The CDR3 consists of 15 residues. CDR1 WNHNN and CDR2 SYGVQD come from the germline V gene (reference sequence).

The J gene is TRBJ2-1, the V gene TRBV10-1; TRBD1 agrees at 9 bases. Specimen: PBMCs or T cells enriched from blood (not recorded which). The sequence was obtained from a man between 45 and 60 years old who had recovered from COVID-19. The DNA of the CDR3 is TGCGCCAGCAGTGAGACGGGACAGGGTAACAATGAGCAGTTCTTC. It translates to CASSETGQGNNEQFF.